This entry is about one T cell receptor (beta chain). Its antigen remains unknown. This sample was included in a study of blood T cells in healthy people across ages. PBMCs, at least 6 million per sample, were isolated. A J-beta primer mix and a sample-barcoded 5' primer were used in a second PCR of roughly 6 to 11 cycles. Per sample, CDR3-containing paired-end reads numbered at least 3 million. TCRdb fed the 5' RACE reads into MiXCR, producing one record per CDR3 protein. The data show 1.5 million to 1.9 million distinct CDR3 sequences, with approximately 43% seen just once and just over 4% held by the top ten. This CDR3 spans 12 amino acids. Germline CDR1 reads SGHKS; CDR2 reads YYEKEE (reference sequence). With 6 bases removed from V and 2 bases from J, the gap between germline ends came to 9 bases. Study conclusions and caveats: Long-lived donors carried more naive CD4+ cells and greater diversity than aged donors.

The TCR originated in a young woman in good health. Sequenced material: blood. V usage is TRBV5-5 and J usage is TRBJ2-7; D possibly corresponds to TRBD1 (5 bases). This CDR3 is CASKDTAYEQYF. CDR3 coding DNA: TGTGCCAGCAAGGACACAGCCTACGAGCAGTACTTC.